This T cell receptor (beta chain) emerged from a study of blood T cell repertoires in COVID-19. Study-level information: Sources were T cells, B-cell-depleted T cells, or PBMCs; the material itself was cDNA or gDNA.

Which cohort a participant joined came from the clinical history participants gave. Per the original methods: Using reference gene primer amplification, nucleated cell counts were estimated. Generated by immunoSEQ multiplex PCR, the TCRdb table keeps only in-frame clones and is missing some. The V and J calls and clone size come from that table; D and trimming were worked out from the DNA. The top ten clones hold roughly 4.3% of a sample with about 280,000 clones, about nine tenths of them seen once. This CDR3 contains 16 residues. V shed 4 bases and J 5 bases; nucleotides not matched to a gene: 12. Germline V gives CDR1 SGDLS, CDR2 YYNGEE.

The rearrangement links TRBV9 to TRBJ2-7, with 10 bases identical to TRBD2. This receptor was identified in a woman in her twenties or thirties with acute COVID-19. The sequenced material came from PBMCs or T cells enriched from blood (not recorded which). CDR3 bases: TGTGCCAGCAGCCCCCAGAATAGCGGGAGGACCAACGAGCAGTACTTC. Translating gives CASSPQNSGRTNEQYF.